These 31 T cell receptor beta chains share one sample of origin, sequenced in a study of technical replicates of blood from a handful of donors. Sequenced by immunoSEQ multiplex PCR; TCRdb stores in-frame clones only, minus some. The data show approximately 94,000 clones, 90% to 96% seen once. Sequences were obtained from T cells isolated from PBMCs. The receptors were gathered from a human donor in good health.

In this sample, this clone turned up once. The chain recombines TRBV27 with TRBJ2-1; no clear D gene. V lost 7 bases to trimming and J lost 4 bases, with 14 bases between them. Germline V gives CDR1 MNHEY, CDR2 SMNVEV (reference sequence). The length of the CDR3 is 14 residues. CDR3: CASTRPGNYNEQFF. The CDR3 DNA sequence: TGTGCCAGCACCAGACCGGGTAATTACAATGAGCAGTTCTTC.

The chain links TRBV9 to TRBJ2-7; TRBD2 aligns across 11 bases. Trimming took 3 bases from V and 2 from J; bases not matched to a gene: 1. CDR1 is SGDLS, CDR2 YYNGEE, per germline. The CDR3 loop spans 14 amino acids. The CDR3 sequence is CASSGGLAAYEQYF. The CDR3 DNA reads TGTGCCAGCAGCGGGGGACTAGCGGCCTACGAGCAGTACTTC.

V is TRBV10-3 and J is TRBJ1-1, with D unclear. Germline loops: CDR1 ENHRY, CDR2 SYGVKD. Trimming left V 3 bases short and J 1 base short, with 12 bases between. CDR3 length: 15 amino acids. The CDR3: CAISDRNSPNTEAFF. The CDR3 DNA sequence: TGTGCCATCAGTGACCGCAACTCCCCGAACACTGAAGCTTTCTTT.

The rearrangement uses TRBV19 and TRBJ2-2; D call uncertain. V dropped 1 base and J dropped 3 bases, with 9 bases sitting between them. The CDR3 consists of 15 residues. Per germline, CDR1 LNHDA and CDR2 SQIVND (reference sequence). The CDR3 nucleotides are TGTGCCAGTAGTATAGGCGGCCTCTACACCGGGGAGCTGTTTTTT. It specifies CASSIGGLYTGELFF.

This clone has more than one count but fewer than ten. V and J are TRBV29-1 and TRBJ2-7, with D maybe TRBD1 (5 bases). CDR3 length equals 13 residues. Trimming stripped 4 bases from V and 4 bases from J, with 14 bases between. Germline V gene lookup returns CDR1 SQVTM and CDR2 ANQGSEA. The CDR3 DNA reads TGCAGCGTTGGTAACAGGAATGGGTACGAGCAGTACTTC. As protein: CSVGNRNGYEQYF.

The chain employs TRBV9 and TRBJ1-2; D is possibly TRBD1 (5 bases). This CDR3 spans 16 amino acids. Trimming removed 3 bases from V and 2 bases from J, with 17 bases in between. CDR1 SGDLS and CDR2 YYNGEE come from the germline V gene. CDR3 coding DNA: TGTGCCAGCAGCGCCTCGGGCAGGGACTCAAACTATGGCTACACCTTC. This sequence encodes CASSASGRDSNYGYTF.

The CDR3 nucleotides read TGCGCCAGCAGTCAATCTCGGGGATCGGGCGGGAGCTCCTACGAGCAGTACTTC. Translating gives CASSQSRGSGGSSYEQYF. The chain carries TRBV23-1 and TRBJ2-7, with 7 bases aligning to TRBD2. TRBV23-1 has ORF status, its function being uncertain. Losses at the gene ends were 0 bases for V and 0 bases for J; bases not matched to a gene: 11. The CDR3 sequence is 18 residues long.

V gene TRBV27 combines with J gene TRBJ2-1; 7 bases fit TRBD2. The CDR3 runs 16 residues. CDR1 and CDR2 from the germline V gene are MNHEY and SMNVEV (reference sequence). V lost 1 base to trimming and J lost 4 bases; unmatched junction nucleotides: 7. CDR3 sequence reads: CASSLYGDYQYNEQFF. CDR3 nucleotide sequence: TGTGCCAGCAGTTTATACGGGGACTACCAGTACAATGAGCAGTTCTTC.

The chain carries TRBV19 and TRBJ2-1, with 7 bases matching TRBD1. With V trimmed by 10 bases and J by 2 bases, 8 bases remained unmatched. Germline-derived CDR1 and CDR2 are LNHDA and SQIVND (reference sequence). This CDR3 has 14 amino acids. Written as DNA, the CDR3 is TGTGCCACTACACCGGGACAGACCTACAATGAGCAGTTCTTC. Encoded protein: CATTPGQTYNEQFF.

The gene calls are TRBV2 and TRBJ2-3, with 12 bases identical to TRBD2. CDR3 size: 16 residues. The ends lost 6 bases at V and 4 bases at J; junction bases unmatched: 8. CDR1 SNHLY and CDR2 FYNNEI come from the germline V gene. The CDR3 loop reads CASRKLAGGQSDTQYF. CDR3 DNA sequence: TGTGCCAGCAGAAAACTAGCGGGAGGTCAGTCAGATACGCAGTATTTT.

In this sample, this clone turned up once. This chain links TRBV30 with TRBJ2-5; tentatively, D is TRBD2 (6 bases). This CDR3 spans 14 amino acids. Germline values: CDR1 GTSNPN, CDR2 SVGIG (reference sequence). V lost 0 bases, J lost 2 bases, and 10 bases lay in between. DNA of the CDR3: TGTGCCTGGAGTGTACGCGGAGGGCAAGAGACCCAGTACTTC. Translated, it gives CAWSVRGGQETQYF.

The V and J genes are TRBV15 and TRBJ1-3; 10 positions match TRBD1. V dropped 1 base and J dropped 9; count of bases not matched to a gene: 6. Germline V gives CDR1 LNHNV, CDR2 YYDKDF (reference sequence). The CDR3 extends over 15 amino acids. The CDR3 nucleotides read TGTGCCACCAGCAGAGGAGGGACAGGGGACAGCACCATATATTTT. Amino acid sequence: CATSRGGTGDSTIYF.

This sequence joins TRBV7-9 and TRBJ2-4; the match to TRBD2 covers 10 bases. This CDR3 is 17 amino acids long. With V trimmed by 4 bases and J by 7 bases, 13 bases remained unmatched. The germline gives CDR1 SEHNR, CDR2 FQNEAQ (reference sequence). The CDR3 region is CASSYPTAAGGGNIQYF. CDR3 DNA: TGTGCCAGCAGCTACCCGACTGCAGCGGGAGGGGGGAACATTCAGTACTTC.

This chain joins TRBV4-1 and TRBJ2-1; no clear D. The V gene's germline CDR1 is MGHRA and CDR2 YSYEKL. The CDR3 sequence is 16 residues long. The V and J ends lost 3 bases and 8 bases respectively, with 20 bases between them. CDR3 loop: CASSQESANNWDEQFF. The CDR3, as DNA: TGCGCCAGCAGCCAGGAAAGCGCGAATAATTGGGATGAGCAGTTCTTC.

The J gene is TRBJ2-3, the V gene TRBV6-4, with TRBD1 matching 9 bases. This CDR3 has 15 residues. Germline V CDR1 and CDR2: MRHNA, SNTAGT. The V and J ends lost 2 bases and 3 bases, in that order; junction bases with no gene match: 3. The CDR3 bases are TGTGCCAGCAGTGACCCAGGACAGGGGACAGATACGCAGTATTTT. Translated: CASSDPGQGTDTQYF.

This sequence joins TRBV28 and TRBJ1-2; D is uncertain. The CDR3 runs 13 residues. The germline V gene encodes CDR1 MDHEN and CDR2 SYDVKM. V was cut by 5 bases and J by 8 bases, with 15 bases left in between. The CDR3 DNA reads TGTGCCAGCAGTAAAGGACGGGCTAGCGGCTACACCTTC. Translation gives CASSKGRASGYTF.

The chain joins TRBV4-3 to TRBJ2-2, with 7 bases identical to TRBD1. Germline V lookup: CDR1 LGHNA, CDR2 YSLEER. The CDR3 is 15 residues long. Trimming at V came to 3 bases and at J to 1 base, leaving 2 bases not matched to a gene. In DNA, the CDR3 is TGCGCCAGCAGCCAGCGGACAGGGAACACCGGGGAGCTGTTTTTT. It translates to CASSQRTGNTGELFF.

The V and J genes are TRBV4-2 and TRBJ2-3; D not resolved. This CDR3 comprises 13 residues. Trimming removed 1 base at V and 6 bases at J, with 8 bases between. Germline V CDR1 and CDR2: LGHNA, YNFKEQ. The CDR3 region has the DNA TGTGCCAGCAGCCAAGCGTTCACTGATACGCAGTATTTT. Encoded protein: CASSQAFTDTQYF.

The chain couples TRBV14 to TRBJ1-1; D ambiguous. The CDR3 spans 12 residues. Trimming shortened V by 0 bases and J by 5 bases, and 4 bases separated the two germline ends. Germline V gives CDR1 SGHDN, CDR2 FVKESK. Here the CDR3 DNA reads TGTGCCAGCAGCCAAGACGGTACTGAAGCTTTCTTT. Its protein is CASSQDGTEAFF.

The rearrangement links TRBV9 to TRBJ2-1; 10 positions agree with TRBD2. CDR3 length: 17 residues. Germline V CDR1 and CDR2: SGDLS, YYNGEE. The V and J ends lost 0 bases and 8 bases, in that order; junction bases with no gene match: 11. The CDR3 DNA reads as TGTGCCAGCAGCGTAGGTTATGGGGCTAGCGGGAGCCATGAGCAGTTCTTC. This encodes CASSVGYGASGSHEQFF. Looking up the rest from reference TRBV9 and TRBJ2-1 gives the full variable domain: DSGVTQTPKHLITATGQRVTLRCSPRSGDLSVYWYQQSLDQGLQFLIQYYNGEERAKGNILERFSAQQFPDLHSELNLSSLELGDSALYFCASSVGYGASGSHEQFFGPGTRLTVL.

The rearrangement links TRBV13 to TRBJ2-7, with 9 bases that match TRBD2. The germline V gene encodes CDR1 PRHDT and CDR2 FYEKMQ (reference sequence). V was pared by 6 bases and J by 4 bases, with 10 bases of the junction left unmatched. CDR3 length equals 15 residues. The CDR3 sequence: CASSFQREVPYEQYF. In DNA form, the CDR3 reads TGTGCCAGCAGTTTCCAGCGGGAGGTCCCATACGAGCAGTACTTC.

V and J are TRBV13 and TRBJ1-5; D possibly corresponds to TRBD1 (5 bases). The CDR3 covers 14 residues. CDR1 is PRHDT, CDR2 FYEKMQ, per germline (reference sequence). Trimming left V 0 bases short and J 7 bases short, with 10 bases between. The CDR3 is CASSLGQGRQPQHF. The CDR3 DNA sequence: TGTGCCAGCAGCTTAGGGCAGGGAAGGCAGCCCCAGCATTTT.

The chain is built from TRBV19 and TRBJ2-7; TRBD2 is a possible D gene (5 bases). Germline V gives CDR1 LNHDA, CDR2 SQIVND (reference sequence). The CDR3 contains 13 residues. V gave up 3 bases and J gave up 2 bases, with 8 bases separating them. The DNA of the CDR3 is TGTGCCAGTAGTATCGGGGATACCTACGAGCAGTACTTC. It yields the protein CASSIGDTYEQYF.

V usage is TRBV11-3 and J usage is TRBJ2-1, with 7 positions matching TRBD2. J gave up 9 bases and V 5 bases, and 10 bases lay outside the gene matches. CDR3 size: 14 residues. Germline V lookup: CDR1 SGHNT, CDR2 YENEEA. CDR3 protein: CASSPGDYHLEQFF. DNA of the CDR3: TGTGCCAGCAGCCCTGGGGACTATCACCTTGAGCAGTTCTTC.

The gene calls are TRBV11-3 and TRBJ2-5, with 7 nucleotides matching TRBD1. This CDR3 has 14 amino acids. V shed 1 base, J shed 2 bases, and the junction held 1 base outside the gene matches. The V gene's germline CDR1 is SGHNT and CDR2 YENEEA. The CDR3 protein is CASSLGGQQETQYF. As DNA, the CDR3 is TGTGCCAGCAGCTTAGGGGGACAGCAAGAGACCCAGTACTTC. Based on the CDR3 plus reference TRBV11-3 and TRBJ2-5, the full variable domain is EAGVVQSPRYKIIEKKQPVAFWCNPISGHNTLYWYLQNLGQGPELLIRYENEEAVDDSQLPKDRFSAERLKGVDSTLKIQPAELGDSAVYLCASSLGGQQETQYFGPGTRLLVL.

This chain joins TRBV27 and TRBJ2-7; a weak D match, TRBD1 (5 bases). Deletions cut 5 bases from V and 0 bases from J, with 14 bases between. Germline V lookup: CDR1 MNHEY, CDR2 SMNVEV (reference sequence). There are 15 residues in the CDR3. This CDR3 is CASSRQYRSSYEQYF. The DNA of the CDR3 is TGTGCCAGCAGTCGACAGTATAGAAGCTCCTACGAGCAGTACTTC.

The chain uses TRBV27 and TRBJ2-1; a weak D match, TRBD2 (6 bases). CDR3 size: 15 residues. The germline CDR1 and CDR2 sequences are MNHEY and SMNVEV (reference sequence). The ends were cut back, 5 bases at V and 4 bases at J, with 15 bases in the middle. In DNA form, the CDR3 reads TGTGCCAGCAGTCCCGGGTTAGCGGTATACAATGAGCAGTTCTTC. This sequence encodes CASSPGLAVYNEQFF.

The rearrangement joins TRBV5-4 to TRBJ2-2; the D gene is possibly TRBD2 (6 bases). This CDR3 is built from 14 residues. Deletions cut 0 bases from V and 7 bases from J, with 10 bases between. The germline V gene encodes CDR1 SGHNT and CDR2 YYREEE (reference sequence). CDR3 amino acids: CASSLDFGSGELFF. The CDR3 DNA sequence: TGTGCCAGCAGCTTGGATTTCGGGAGCGGGGAGCTGTTTTTT.

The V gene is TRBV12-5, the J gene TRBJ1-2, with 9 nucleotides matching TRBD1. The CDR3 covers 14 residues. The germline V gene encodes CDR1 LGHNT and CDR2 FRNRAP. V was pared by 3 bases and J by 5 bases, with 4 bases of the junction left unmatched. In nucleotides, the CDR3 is TGTGCTAGTGGTTTTACAGGGGGCGGGTATGGCTACACCTTC. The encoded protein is CASGFTGGGYGYTF.

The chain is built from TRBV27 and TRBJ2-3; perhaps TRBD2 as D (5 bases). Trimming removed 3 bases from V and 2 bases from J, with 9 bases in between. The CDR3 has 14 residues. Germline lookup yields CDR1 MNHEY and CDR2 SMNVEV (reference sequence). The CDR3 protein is CASSFPGDTDTQYF. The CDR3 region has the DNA TGTGCCAGCAGTTTTCCCGGGGACACAGATACGCAGTATTTT.

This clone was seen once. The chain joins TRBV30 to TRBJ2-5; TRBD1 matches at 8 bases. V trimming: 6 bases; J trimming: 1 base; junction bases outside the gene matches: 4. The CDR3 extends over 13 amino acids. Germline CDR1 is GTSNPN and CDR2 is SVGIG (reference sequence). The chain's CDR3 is CACPGQGQETQYF. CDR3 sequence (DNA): TGTGCCTGCCCTGGACAGGGCCAAGAGACCCAGTACTTC.